This T cell receptor beta chain is from a study of T cells in Graves' hyperthyroidism and ophthalmopathy. Across the whole study: Peripheral blood collection took place at initial diagnosis, before any treatment.

Cells are PBMCs isolated from around 10 ml of fresh blood. This clonotype was counted ten times or more. Its antigen is currently unknown. Amplification yielded TCR beta CDR3 regions, with RNA transcripts as the source. When the TCR CDR3 underwent first-round RT-PCR, the HTBI primer set was used. TCRdb redid the calling of the multiplex PCR reads with MiXCR, one entry per CDR3 protein. The table has 300,000 to 450,000 distinct CDR3 sequences, about 18% seen once; the top ten hold around two fifths. Study findings and constraints: The majority of expanded thyroid clonotypes above 0.001 also appeared in blood.

The receptor was derived from a man between 18 and 35 years old with Graves' ophthalmopathy. The sequenced material came from blood.

CDR3 in amino acids: CASSRGTENSPLHF. The CDR3 DNA is TGTGCCAGCAGCCGCGGGACAGAGAATTCACCCCTCCACTTT. V is TRBV3-1 and J is TRBJ1-6, with 7 bases that match TRBD1. This CDR3 has 14 residues. Germline lookup yields CDR1 LGHDT and CDR2 YNNKEL (reference sequence). V lost 4 bases, J lost 7 bases, and 4 bases stayed unmatched.